The 10 T cell receptor beta chains presented below share a single source sample, sequenced in a study of shared clonotypes between healthy human individuals. Clones were read by immunoSEQ multiplex PCR, and TCRdb kept only the in-frame ones, dropping some. The table has 2,500,000 or so clones, roughly 92% seen once. Sequencing input: naive CD4+ T cells from PBMCs. The subset denotes: CD45RA+ positively selected. These receptors were obtained from a man between 18 and 35 years old in good health. Some clones in this sample may be carry-over from other donors' samples.

Comment on this clone: Other DNA sequences in the same sample also yield this CDR3. This chain links TRBV5-1 with TRBJ1-3; no firm D call. V lost 5 bases and J lost 0, with 12 bases in between. Germline values: CDR1 SGHRS, CDR2 YFSETQ. The CDR3 spans 15 residues. The CDR3 loop is CASSRDSSSGNTIYF. CDR3 DNA: TGCGCCAGCAGTAGAGACTCGAGCTCTGGAAACACCATATATTTT.

This clone was seen only once. Within the sample, other DNA sequences also encode this same CDR3. The V and J genes are TRBV9 and TRBJ2-1; no firm D call. The germline gives CDR1 SGDLS, CDR2 YYNGEE. The CDR3 length is 14 residues. Trimming took off 4 bases at V and 5 bases at J, with 13 bases between the two ends. The CDR3 loop reads CASSPQVGNNEQFF. The CDR3 nucleotides are TGTGCCAGCAGCCCCCAGGTGGGTAACAATGAGCAGTTCTTC. The full variable domain, rest sourced from reference TRBV9 and TRBJ2-1, is DSGVTQTPKHLITATGQRVTLRCSPRSGDLSVYWYQQSLDQGLQFLIQYYNGEERAKGNILERFSAQQFPDLHSELNLSSLELGDSALYFCASSPQVGNNEQFFGPGTRLTVL.

This rearrangement joins TRBV5-4 to TRBJ2-3; D uncertain. The germline V gene has CDR1 SGHNT and CDR2 YYREEE (reference sequence). This CDR3 contains 13 residues. V was clipped by 4 bases and J by 6 bases, with 12 bases between them. DNA for the CDR3: TGTGCCAGCAGCATCTCCTGGTCGGATACGCAGTATTTT. It encodes CASSISWSDTQYF.

This rearrangement joins TRBV7-9 to TRBJ2-3; D remains unclear. The CDR3 length is 14 residues. V lost 1 base and J 2 bases, leaving 7 bases between the germline ends. Germline loops: CDR1 SEHNR, CDR2 FQNEAQ (reference sequence). The DNA for the CDR3 is TGTGCCAGCAGCTTAGATCGGGTCACAGATACGCAGTATTTT. Translation gives CASSLDRVTDTQYF.

The rearrangement joins TRBV9 to TRBJ1-1, with TRBD1 as a possible D gene (6 bases). V was pared by 4 bases and J by 1 base, with 17 bases between. CDR3 length: 16 amino acids. Germline loops: CDR1 SGDLS, CDR2 YYNGEE. CDR3: CASSPPLRGSNTEAFF. Written as DNA, the CDR3 is TGTGCCAGCAGCCCCCCCCTGAGGGGGTCGAACACTGAAGCTTTCTTT.

This clone is a singleton in its sample. The chain uses TRBV6-6 and TRBJ2-1; 9 bases map to TRBD2. Germline CDR1 reads MNHNY; CDR2 reads SVGAGI (reference sequence). The CDR3 loop spans 15 amino acids. V dropped 6 bases and J dropped 1; count of bases not matched to a gene: 4. CDR3: CASSLSGSSYNEQFF. CDR3 coding DNA: TGTGCCAGCAGCCTTAGCGGGAGTTCCTACAATGAGCAGTTCTTC.

The chain carries TRBV9 and TRBJ1-1, with D perhaps matching TRBD1 (6 bases). The V and J ends lost 2 bases and 10 bases respectively, with 12 bases between them. The CDR3 totals 12 residues. CDR1 and CDR2 (germline): SGDLS, YYNGEE. CDR3 in DNA: TGTGCCAGCAGCGTGGCAGGGGAGCGAGCTTTCTTT. Translated: CASSVAGERAFF. The entire variable domain, with the rest obtained from reference TRBV9 and TRBJ1-1, is as follows: DSGVTQTPKHLITATGQRVTLRCSPRSGDLSVYWYQQSLDQGLQFLIQYYNGEERAKGNILERFSAQQFPDLHSELNLSSLELGDSALYFCASSVAGERAFFGQGTRLTVV.

This CDR3 is CASSRTGYSYEQYF. The CDR3, as DNA: TGTGCCAGCAGCCGAACAGGCTACTCCTACGAGCAGTACTTC. The chain carries TRBV27 and TRBJ2-7, with a possible D match to TRBD1 (5 bases). Germline V gives CDR1 MNHEY, CDR2 SMNVEV (reference sequence). The CDR3 consists of 14 residues. Between the trimmed V and J ends, which lost 6 bases and 0 bases, there was a span of 12 bases.

The J gene is TRBJ2-1, the V gene TRBV29-1, with D possibly matching TRBD2 (5 bases). Trimming removed 1 base from V and 9 bases from J, with 10 bases in between. The CDR3 has 12 amino acids. Germline CDR1 reads SQVTM; CDR2 reads ANQGSEA. The CDR3 DNA reads as TGCAGCGTTGAAGGTGTAGGAGGTGAGCAGTTCTTC. Protein: CSVEGVGGEQFF.

The CDR3 nucleotides read TGCGCCAGCAGCCAAGATCAAGGCATTTCCTACGAGCAGTACTTC. It is translated as CASSQDQGISYEQYF. The chain combines TRBV4-3 with TRBJ2-7; D not resolved. The V gene lost 0 bases and the J gene lost 1 base, with 10 bases spanning the gap. Germline CDR1 reads LGHNA; CDR2 reads YSLEER. The CDR3 covers 15 residues.